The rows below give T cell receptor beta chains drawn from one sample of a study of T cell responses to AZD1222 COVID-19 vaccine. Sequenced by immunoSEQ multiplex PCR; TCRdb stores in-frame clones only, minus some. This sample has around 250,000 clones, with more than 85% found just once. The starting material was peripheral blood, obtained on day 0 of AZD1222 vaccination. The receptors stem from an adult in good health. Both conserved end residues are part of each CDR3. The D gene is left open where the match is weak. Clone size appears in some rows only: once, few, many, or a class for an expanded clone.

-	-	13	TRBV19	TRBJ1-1	TGTGCCAGTAGCTATGGGGCGTACACTGAAGCTTTCTTT	CASSYGAYTEAFF
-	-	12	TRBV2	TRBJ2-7	TGTGCCAGCATGGCGGGTCCCTACGAGCAGTACTTC	CASMAGPYEQYF
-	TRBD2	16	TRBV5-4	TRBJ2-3	TGTGCCAGCAGCTTGGGGGCGGGGGAAGGCACAGATACGCAGTATTTT	CASSLGAGEGTDTQYF
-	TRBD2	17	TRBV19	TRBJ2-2	TGTGCCAGTATCCAAACTAGCGGGAGGCCCGGGGACGGGGAGCTGTTTTTT	CASIQTSGRPGDGELFF
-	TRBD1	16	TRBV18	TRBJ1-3	TGTGCCAGCTCAACCCAAGGGGGCAGCTCTGGAAACACCATATATTTT	CASSTQGGSSGNTIYF
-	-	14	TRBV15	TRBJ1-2	TGTGCCACCAGCAGAGATAGGGTACTTTATGGCTACACCTTC	CATSRDRVLYGYTF
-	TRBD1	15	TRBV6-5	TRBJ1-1	TGTGCCAGCAGTTACGGGACAGGGGTGAACACTGAAGCTTTCTTT	CASSYGTGVNTEAFF
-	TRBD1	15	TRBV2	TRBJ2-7	TGTGCCAGCAGTGATCCCCGCAGGGGGACCTACGAGCAGTACTTC	CASSDPRRGTYEQYF
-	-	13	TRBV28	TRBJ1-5	TGTGCCAGCAACTGGCGGGCCAATCAGCCCCAGCATTTT	CASNWRANQPQHF
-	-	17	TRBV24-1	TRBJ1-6	TGTGCCACGAGACAGGTCCGTTTTAGCTCCTATAATTCACCCCTCCACTTT	CATRQVRFSSYNSPLHF
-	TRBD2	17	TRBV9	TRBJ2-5	TGTGCCAGCAGCGCTGGGGGAGGACTAGCGGGGACAGAGACCCAGTACTTC	CASSAGGGLAGTETQYF
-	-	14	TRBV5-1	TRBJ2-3	TGCGCCAGCAGCCCCAGCGCTAGCACAGATACGCAGTATTTT	CASSPSASTDTQYF
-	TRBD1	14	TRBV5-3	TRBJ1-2	TGTGCCAGAAGCTTGTGGACAGGGCGGGTCGGCTACACCTTC	CARSLWTGRVGYTF
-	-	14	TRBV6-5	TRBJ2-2	TGTGCCAGCGGGTTTGCAGGGAACACCGGGGAGCTGTTTTTT	CASGFAGNTGELFF
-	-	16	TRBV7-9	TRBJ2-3	TGTGCCAGCAGCCCACACCCCGGGGCCGTAACAGATACGCAGTATTTT	CASSPHPGAVTDTQYF
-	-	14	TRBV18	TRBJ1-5	TGTGCCAGCTCCCGCTCGGGGGACAATCAGCCCCAGCATTTT	CASSRSGDNQPQHF
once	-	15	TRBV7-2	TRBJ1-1	TGTGCCAGCAGCTTTGGGGTTCTGGTGAACACTGAAGCTTTCTTT	CASSFGVLVNTEAFF
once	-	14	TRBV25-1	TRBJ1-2	TGTGCCAGCAGTGACCCGGGGCTCGGCGGGGGCTACACCTTC	CASSDPGLGGGYTF
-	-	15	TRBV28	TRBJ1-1	TGTGCCAGCAGTTTGTCGGGGCGGGGGAACACTGAAGCTTTCTTT	CASSLSGRGNTEAFF
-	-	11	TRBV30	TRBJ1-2	TGTGCCTCCTGGGGGGTCCATGGCTACACCTTC	CASWGVHGYTF
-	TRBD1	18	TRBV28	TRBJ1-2	TGTGCCAGCAGTTTACGGCGGGACAGGGGGGATCGTAACTATGGCTACACCTTC	CASSLRRDRGDRNYGYTF
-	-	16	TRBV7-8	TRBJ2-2	TGTGCCAGCAGGTTGGGACCATCCATGGGCACCGGGGAGCTGTTTTTT	CASRLGPSMGTGELFF
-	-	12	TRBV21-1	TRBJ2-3	TGTGCCAGCAGCAAAAGGGGCGATACGCAGTATTTT	CASSKRGDTQYF
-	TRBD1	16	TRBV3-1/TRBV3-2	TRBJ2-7	TGTGCCAGCAGCCAAGTGGCGGGGACAGGGTCCCACGAGCAGTACTTC	CASSQVAGTGSHEQYF
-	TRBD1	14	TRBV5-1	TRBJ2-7	TGCGCCAGCAGCAGGATGGACAGGCCGTACGAGCAGTACTTC	CASSRMDRPYEQYF
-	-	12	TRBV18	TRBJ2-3	TGTGCCAGCTCACCATCGAGAGATACGCAGTATTTT	CASSPSRDTQYF
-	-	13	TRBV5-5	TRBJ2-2	TGTGCCAGCAGCTTGAGAAACACCGGGGAGCTGTTTTTT	CASSLRNTGELFF
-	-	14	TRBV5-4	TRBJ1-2	TGTGCCAGCAGCCCCTCCCCGGCCCTCTATGGCTACACCTTC	CASSPSPALYGYTF
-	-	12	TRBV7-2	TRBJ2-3	TGTGCCAGCAGCCCCTACACAGATACGCAGTATTTT	CASSPYTDTQYF
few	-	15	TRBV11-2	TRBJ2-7	TGTGCCAGCGCCGCCCTGGCCGGACAGTTCTACGAGCAGTACTTC	CASAALAGQFYEQYF
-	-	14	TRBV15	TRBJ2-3	TGTGCCACCAGCAGAGGGGGGGGCACAGATACGCAGTATTTT	CATSRGGGTDTQYF
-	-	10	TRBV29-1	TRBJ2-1	TGCAGCGGCATAGTGGATGAGCAGTTCTTC	CSGIVDEQFF
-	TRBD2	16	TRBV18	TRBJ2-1	TGTGCCAGCTCACACGGACTAGCGGGAGTGGGCGATGAGCAGTTCTTC	CASSHGLAGVGDEQFF
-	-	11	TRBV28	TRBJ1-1	TGTGCCAGCGGGGAGGGGACTGAAGCTTTCTTT	CASGEGTEAFF
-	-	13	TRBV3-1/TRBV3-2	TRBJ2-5	TGTGCCAGCAGCTCCCACTGGGGTGAGACCCAGTACTTC	CASSSHWGETQYF
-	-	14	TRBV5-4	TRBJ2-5	TGTGCCAGCAGCTTGGATACAGACCAAGAGACCCAGTACTTC	CASSLDTDQETQYF
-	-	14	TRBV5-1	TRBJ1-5	TGCGCCAGCAGCTTGGACGGGGCGGTGGAGCCCCAGCATTTT	CASSLDGAVEPQHF
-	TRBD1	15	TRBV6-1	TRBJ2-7	TGTGCCAGCAGTGAAGGACAGGGGATAGGGAACGAGCAGTACTTC	CASSEGQGIGNEQYF
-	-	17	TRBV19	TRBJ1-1	TGTGCCAGTAGTATTGTTCCTCGGCAGGGGATGAATTTGGGAGCTTTCTTT	CASSIVPRQGMNLGAFF
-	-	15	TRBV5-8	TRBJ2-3	TGTGCCAGCAGCGGGGGGTCAGGGAGCACAGATACGCAGTATTTT	CASSGGSGSTDTQYF
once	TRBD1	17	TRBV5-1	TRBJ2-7	TGCGCCAGCAGCTTGGCTCCGTCGGACAGGGGCTCCTACGAGCAGTACTTC	CASSLAPSDRGSYEQYF
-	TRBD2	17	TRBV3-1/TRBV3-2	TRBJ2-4	TGTGCCAGCAGCCCCTACCTAGCGGGAGGAGCCAAAAACATTCAGTACTTC	CASSPYLAGGAKNIQYF
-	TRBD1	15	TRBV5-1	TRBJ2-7	TGCGCCAGCAGCTTGGCTGGGACAGGGGGCGATAAGCAGTACTTC	CASSLAGTGGDKQYF
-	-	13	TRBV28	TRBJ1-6	TGTGCCAGCAGTTTTAGGACGACTTTGGACCTCCACTTT	CASSFRTTLDLHF
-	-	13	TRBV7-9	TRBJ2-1	TGTGCCACCCGGATGGGGGGAAACAATGAGCAGTTCTTC	CATRMGGNNEQFF
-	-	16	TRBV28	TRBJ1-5	TGTGCCAGCGCCCGCATCCCCCGGGGCGCCGGTCAGCCCCAGCATTTT	CASARIPRGAGQPQHF
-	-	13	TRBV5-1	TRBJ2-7	TGCGCCAGCAGCTTGGCAGGCAGCTACGAGCAGTACTTC	CASSLAGSYEQYF
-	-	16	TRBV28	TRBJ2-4	TGTGCCAGCAGTTCGGGCCTCCTACTAGCCAAAAACATTCAGTACTTC	CASSSGLLLAKNIQYF